This T cell receptor beta chain emerged from a study of beta chain features in type 1 diabetes. Study findings and constraints: Moderately but significantly shorter TCRB CDR3s were found in Type 1 diabetes patients in all four CD4+ subsets.

About this clone itself: Its antigen is unidentified.

Since all of the isolated RNA was reverse transcribed, expressed TCRB transcripts were what got sequenced. Profiled with immunoSEQ multiplex PCR; TCRdb holds only in-frame clones, not every one. The profile shows almost 350,000 clones, approximately 9.7% of them singletons. CDR1 and CDR2 from the germline V gene are MNHNS and SASEGT. The CDR3 has 14 amino acids. V was clipped by 7 bases and J by 6 bases; unmatched bases: 10. Sample: central memory CD4+ T cells from blood. The J gene is TRBJ1-2, the V gene TRBV6-1, with 8 bases identical to TRBD1. This clonotype was obtained from a man aged 30 to 45 with type 1 diabetes. In DNA, the CDR3 is TGTGCCAGCATAGACAGGGGAGGCGGAAATGGCTACACCTTC. It specifies CASIDRGGGNGYTF.